This T cell receptor (beta chain) came from a study of CD8 T cells in Susac syndrome. V lost 6 bases and J lost 2, with 13 bases in between. The CDR3 spans 13 residues. Germline V gene lookup returns CDR1 DFQATT and CDR2 SNEGSKA (reference sequence). The authors reverse transcribed roughly 0.5 to 1 ug RNA with random hexamers. TCRdb processed the immunoSEQ multiplex PCR reads anew with MiXCR; each CDR3 protein has one entry. The sample holds a few hundred thousand distinct CDR3 sequences; roughly 94% are singletons and the top ten take approximately 0.075%. TEMRA cells were FACS-enriched, while CD8+ and CD4+ T cells were negatively isolated.

Sequencing input: CD4+ T cells from PBMCs. The clonotype was recovered from a human donor with multiple sclerosis. The chain uses TRBV20-1 and TRBJ1-2, with D unclear. The CDR3 bases are TGCAGTGCGTCACTTGGACGGAACTATGGCTACACCTTC. The encoded protein is CSASLGRNYGYTF.